This TCR beta chain was sequenced during a study of T cells in Graves' hyperthyroidism and ophthalmopathy. General observations from the study: Progression to ophthalmopathy was predicted a median of roughly 6.5 months early.

Uncontrolled infections, other autoimmune diseases, pregnancy or lactation led to exclusion of patients. The germline V gene encodes CDR1 KGHSH and CDR2 LQKENI. Trimming shortened V by 8 bases and J by 5 bases, and 16 bases separated the two germline ends. CDR3 size: 14 residues. Of note for this clonotype: The antigen is undetermined.

RNA transcripts were the template for amplifying TCR beta CDR3 regions. In the first-round RT-PCR of the TCR CDR3, the HTBI primer set was used. TCRdb reprocessed the multiplex PCR reads via MiXCR and lists one record per CDR3 protein. The sample records approximately 700,000 distinct CDR3 sequences, roughly 15% being singletons. This chain joins TRBV18 and TRBJ1-5; D is possibly TRBD1 (5 bases). This clonotype was obtained from a man aged 18 to 29 with Graves' hyperthyroidism. Sequenced input: blood. Here the CDR3 reads CASTGRDGYQPQHF. For the CDR3, the DNA is TGTGCCAGCACAGGACGGGACGGATATCAGCCCCAGCATTTT.